This T cell receptor beta chain was identified during a study of Ad26.COV2.S vaccination and SARS-CoV-2 variants. In the study overall: Once or twice, 56 days apart, Ad26.COV2.S was delivered intramuscularly. General study findings and limits: Those who received vaccine or placebo ended up with similar non-spike TCR breadth.

Stated treatment: about 20 received Ad26.COV2.S at low or high dose, single or two shots; 5 received placebo; per-sample allocation not given. Samples analyzed were those drawn on day 63 after the first vaccine or placebo injection. At a Boston site, the person donating was an adult of 18-55 years. Wuhan-strain spike was delivered by a replication-incompetent Ad26 vector. This CDR3 contains 9 residues. V lost 5 bases and J 8 bases, leaving 3 bases between the germline ends. The germline gives CDR1 SGHTA, CDR2 FQGTGA. Details on this clone: The antigen is not known.

Sequencing used immunoSEQ multiplex PCR; TCRdb keeps in-frame clones, though not all of them. The sample contains some 460,000 clones, around 89% of which appear only once. This sequence joins TRBV7-3 and TRBJ1-1; D call uncertain. The sample in question was peripheral blood, obtained in a trial of Ad26.COV2.S vaccine versus placebo. This TCR was recovered from a person between 18 and 60 years old who received the Ad26.COV2.S COVID-19 vaccine or a placebo. The CDR3 spells CASSPEAFF. The CDR3 coding sequence is TGTGCCAGCAGCCCGGAAGCTTTCTTT.